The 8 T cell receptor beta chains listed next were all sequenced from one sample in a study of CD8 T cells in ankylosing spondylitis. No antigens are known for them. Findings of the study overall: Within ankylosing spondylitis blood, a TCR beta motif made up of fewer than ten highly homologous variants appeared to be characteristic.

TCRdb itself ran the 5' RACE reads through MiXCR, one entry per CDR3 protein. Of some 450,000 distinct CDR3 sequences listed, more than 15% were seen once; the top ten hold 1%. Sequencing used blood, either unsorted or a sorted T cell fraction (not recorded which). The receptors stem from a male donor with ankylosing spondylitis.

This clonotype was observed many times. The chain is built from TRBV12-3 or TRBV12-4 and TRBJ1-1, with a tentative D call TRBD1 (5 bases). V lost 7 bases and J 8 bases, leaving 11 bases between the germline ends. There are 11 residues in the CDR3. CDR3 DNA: TGTGCCAGCACCCGGGACGGGGAAGCTTTCTTT. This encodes CASTRDGEAFF.

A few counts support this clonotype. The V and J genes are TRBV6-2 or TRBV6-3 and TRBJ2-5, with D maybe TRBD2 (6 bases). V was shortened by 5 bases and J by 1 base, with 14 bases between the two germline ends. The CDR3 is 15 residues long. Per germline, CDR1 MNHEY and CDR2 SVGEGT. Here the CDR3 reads CASSPLLAGQETQYF. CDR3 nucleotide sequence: TGTGCCAGCAGTCCCCTACTAGCAGGCCAAGAGACCCAGTACTTC.

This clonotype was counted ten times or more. CDR3 loop: CASSLVGTSGTDTQYF. The CDR3 DNA sequence: TGTGCCAGCAGCTTAGTCGGGACTAGCGGCACAGATACGCAGTATTTT. V is TRBV7-2 and J is TRBJ2-3, with 10 bases fitting TRBD2. In germline, CDR1 is SGHTA, CDR2 FQGNSA. V shed 1 base, J shed 1 base, and the junction held 2 bases outside the gene matches. This CDR3 comprises 16 residues.

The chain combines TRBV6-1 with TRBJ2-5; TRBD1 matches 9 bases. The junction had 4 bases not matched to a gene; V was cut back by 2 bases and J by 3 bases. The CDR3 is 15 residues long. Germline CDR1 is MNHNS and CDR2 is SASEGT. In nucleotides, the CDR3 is TGTGCCAGCAGTGAAATGGACAGGGGTAAAGAGACCCAGTACTTC. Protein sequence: CASSEMDRGKETQYF.

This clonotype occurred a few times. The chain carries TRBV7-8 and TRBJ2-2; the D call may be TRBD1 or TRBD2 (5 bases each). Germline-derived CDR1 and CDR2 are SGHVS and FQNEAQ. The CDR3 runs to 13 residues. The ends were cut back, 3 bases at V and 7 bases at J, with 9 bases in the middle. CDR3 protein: CASSLSGGGELFF. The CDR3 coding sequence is TGTGCCAGCAGCTTGAGTGGGGGCGGGGAGCTGTTTTTT.

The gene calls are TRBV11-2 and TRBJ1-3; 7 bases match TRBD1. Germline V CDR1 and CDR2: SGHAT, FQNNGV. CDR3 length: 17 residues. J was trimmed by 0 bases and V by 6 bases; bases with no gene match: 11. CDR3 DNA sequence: TGTGCCAGCAGGACAGGGTCAGCGAGTCACTCTGGAAACACCATATATTTT. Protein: CASRTGSASHSGNTIYF.

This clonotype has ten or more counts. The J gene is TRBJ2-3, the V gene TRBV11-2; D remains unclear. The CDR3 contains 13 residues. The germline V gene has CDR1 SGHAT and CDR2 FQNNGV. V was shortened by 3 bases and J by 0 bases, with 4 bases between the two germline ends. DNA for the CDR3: TGTGCCAGCAGCTTGACTAGCACAGATACGCAGTATTTT. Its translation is CASSLTSTDTQYF.

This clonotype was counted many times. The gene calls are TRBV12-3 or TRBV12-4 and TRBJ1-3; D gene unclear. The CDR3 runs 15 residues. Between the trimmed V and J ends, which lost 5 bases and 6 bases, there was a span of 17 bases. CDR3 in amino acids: CASSLRTSGKNTIYF. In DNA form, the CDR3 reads TGTGCCAGCAGTCTTCGGACCTCTGGCAAAAACACCATATATTTT.